These 25 T cell receptor beta chains originate from one sample sequenced in a study of blood T cells in healthy people across ages. With a J-beta primer mix and a sample-barcoded 5' primer, a second PCR ran roughly 6 to 12 cycles. TCRdb itself ran the 5' RACE reads through MiXCR, one entry per CDR3 protein. Of approximately 730,000 distinct CDR3 sequences detected, approximately 43% appear once; the ten largest clones hold about 20%. The material sequenced was blood. These receptors came from a woman between 55 and 75 years old in good health.

As regards this clonotype: One end of the junction is discordant with germline, which a read error may explain. The V and J genes are TRBV7-9 and TRBJ2-1; D is possibly TRBD1 or TRBD2 (6 bases each). This CDR3 is 16 amino acids long. Germline V gene lookup returns CDR1 SEHNR and CDR2 FQNEAQ (reference sequence). The CDR3 coding sequence is TGTGCCGGCAGCATCCCCACGGGGGCGAAGTACAATGAGCAGTTCTTC. Encoded protein: CAGSIPTGAKYNEQFF.

About this clonotype itself: One end of the junction is discordant with germline, which a read error may explain. J is TRBJ2-7 and V is TRBV24-1; 9 nucleotides agree with TRBD2. Germline loops: CDR1 KGHDR, CDR2 SFDVKD. The CDR3 loop spans 15 amino acids. In nucleotides, the CDR3 is TGTGCCACCAGTGCCATTAGCGGGAGTGTCTACGGGCAGTACTTC. This gives the protein CATSAISGSVYGQYF.

The chain combines TRBV7-9 with TRBJ2-3; maybe TRBD2 (5 bases). The CDR3 consists of 14 residues. Germline V gives CDR1 SEHNR, CDR2 FQNEAQ (reference sequence). V was clipped by 2 bases and J by 7 bases, with 13 bases between them. CDR3 in amino acids: CASSLRTRWYTQYF. The CDR3 coding sequence is TGTGCCAGCAGCTTACGAACTAGATGGTATACGCAGTATTTT.

The chain employs TRBV6-2 or TRBV6-3 and TRBJ2-7; 11 nucleotides agree with TRBD2. Germline V gene data show CDR1 as MNHEY and CDR2 as SVGEGT. The trim removed 5 bases at V and 3 bases at J, leaving 9 bases unmatched. This CDR3 is built from 16 residues. DNA of the CDR3: TGTGCCAGCAGTGGACCTAGCGGGAGGCTTAACTACGAGCAGTACTTC. It is translated as CASSGPSGRLNYEQYF.

This clonotype occurred once. A much larger clone differs from this one at a single base, so this may be a read error. The V gene is TRBV15, the J gene TRBJ2-3; no clear D gene. Germline V gene lookup returns CDR1 LNHNV and CDR2 YYDKDF (reference sequence). The CDR3 runs to 14 residues. The CDR3 bases are TGTGCCACCAGCAGAGATCTGTCTCGAGATAGGCAGTATTTT. This encodes CATSRDLSRDRQYF.

Concerning this clonotype itself: A much more abundant neighbour one base away suggests this may be a read error. J is TRBJ2-5 and V is TRBV5-1; TRBD1 aligns across 9 bases. V shed 2 bases, J shed 11 bases, and the junction held 13 bases outside the gene matches. Germline assignment: CDR1 SGHRS and CDR2 YFSETQ. The CDR3 has 15 amino acids. CDR3 bases: TGCGCCAGCAGCTTAGGACAGGGGATGTCGAATGAGCAGTACTTC. Translation: CASSLGQGMSNEQYF.

In its sample, this clonotype was seen a few times. The chain has TRBV6-1 and TRBJ2-3; D might be TRBD1 (5 bases). This CDR3 comprises 12 residues. Between the trimmed V and J ends, which lost 8 bases and 9 bases, there was a span of 15 bases. Germline loops: CDR1 MNHNS, CDR2 SASEGT. The CDR3 loop reads CASFTGPTTQYF. CDR3 nucleotides: TGTGCCAGCTTCACAGGCCCGACGACGCAGTATTTT.

The chain links TRBV6-2 or TRBV6-3 to TRBJ2-4, with 7 bases identical to TRBD2. TRBJ2-7 matches the DNA end more closely, so the J call is doubtful. This CDR3 is built from 14 residues. CDR1 and CDR2 from the germline V gene are MNHEY and SVGEGT. CDR3 sequence (DNA): TGTGCCAGCAGTTACTTGGGCGGGAGCGACGAGCAGTACTTC. As protein: CASSYLGGSDEQYF.

This sequence joins TRBV3-1 and TRBJ2-6; no reliable D call. Trimming cost V 3 bases and J 1 base, with 7 bases left between them. Per germline, CDR1 LGHDT and CDR2 YNNKEL (reference sequence). CDR3 length: 15 amino acids. CDR3 amino acids: CASSQEISGANVLTF. Here the CDR3 DNA reads TGTGCCAGCAGCCAGGAGATTTCTGGGGCCAACGTCCTGACTTTC.

This clonotype showed up just a few times. The genes are TRBV6-5 and TRBJ1-5; 9 positions agree with TRBD1. CDR3 length equals 14 residues. Germline trimming cut 6 bases from V and 6 bases from J; bases unmatched to any gene: 6. Germline V gene lookup returns CDR1 MNHEY and CDR2 SVGAGI. CDR3 residues: CASSTGQGSQPQHF. As DNA, the CDR3 is TGTGCCAGCAGCACGGGACAGGGTTCTCAGCCCCAGCATTTT.

This clonotype was found a few times. The chain couples TRBV20-1 to TRBJ2-7, with D possibly being TRBD2 (6 bases). Germline V gene lookup returns CDR1 DFQATT and CDR2 SNEGSKA (reference sequence). Trimming pared 3 bases from V and 2 bases from J, leaving 17 bases between. This CDR3 comprises 15 residues. CDR3 DNA sequence: TGCAGTGCTAGTGCCCCGGGACTCACTCCCTACGAGCAGTACTTC. Translated: CSASAPGLTPYEQYF.

J is TRBJ2-5 and V is TRBV3-1, with D maybe TRBD2 (5 bases). V was clipped by 8 bases and J by 4 bases, with 14 bases between them. Germline V gene data show CDR1 as LGHDT and CDR2 as YNNKEL (reference sequence). This CDR3 is 13 amino acids long. The CDR3 sequence: CASGEAARETQYF. The DNA of the CDR3 is TGTGCCAGCGGCGAAGCGGCTAGAGAGACCCAGTACTTC.

V and J are TRBV6-1 and TRBJ2-7; D ambiguous. V was clipped by 6 bases and J by 2 bases, with 5 bases between them. This CDR3 region has 11 residues. Germline assignment: CDR1 MNHNS and CDR2 SASEGT. DNA of the CDR3: TGTGCCAGCAGGGAAACCTACGAGCAGTACTTC. Its protein is CASRETYEQYF.

This clonotype has at least ten counts. The CDR3 coding sequence is TGCAGCGCTGCAGGAGGGACAGGGTCCCACAATGAGCAGTTCTTC. Its translation: CSAAGGTGSHNEQFF. The chain employs TRBV29-1 and TRBJ2-1; TRBD1 agrees at 9 bases. Germline values: CDR1 SQVTM, CDR2 ANQGSEA. CDR3 length: 15 amino acids. V dropped 7 bases and J dropped 5; count of bases not matched to a gene: 12.

This clonotype was seen a handful of times. The J gene is TRBJ1-6, the V gene TRBV5-1, with D possibly being TRBD1 (5 bases). Trimming shortened V by 1 base and J by 6 bases, and 11 bases separated the two germline ends. The CDR3 covers 15 residues. CDR1 and CDR2 (germline): SGHRS, YFSETQ. Here the CDR3 reads CASSLRPGINSPLHF. In nucleotides, the CDR3 is TGCGCCAGCAGCTTGCGACCAGGGATTAATTCACCCCTCCACTTT.

Only a few counts were recorded for this clonotype. The genes are TRBV2 and TRBJ2-2, with a weak D call TRBD2 (5 bases). CDR1 is SNHLY and CDR2 is FYNNEI in the germline V gene. This CDR3 contains 15 residues. Between the trimmed V and J ends, which lost 7 bases and 0 bases, there was a span of 12 bases. CDR3 bases: TGTGCCAGCATCGTTAGCGCTACGAACACCGGGGAGCTGTTTTTT. Its protein is CASIVSATNTGELFF.

The V call is TRBV20-1, the J call TRBJ1-2, with D possibly TRBD1 on 5 matching bases. Per germline, CDR1 DFQATT and CDR2 SNEGSKA (reference sequence). The CDR3 is made up of 12 amino acids. Trimming took 1 base from V and 10 from J, leaving 13 bases between them. The CDR3 coding sequence is TGCAGTGCTAGAGCCCCCTCGGGGGACTACACCTTC. Translated, it gives CSARAPSGDYTF.

This rearrangement joins TRBV20-1 to TRBJ2-3, with 11 bases aligning to TRBD2. The J segment lost 3 bases and the V segment lost 2 bases, leaving 1 base of the junction unmatched. Germline-derived CDR1 and CDR2 are DFQATT and SNEGSKA (reference sequence). The CDR3 sequence is 14 residues long. In DNA form, the CDR3 reads TGCAGTGCTAGACCTAGCGGGGGGACAGATACGCAGTATTTT. Translated: CSARPSGGTDTQYF.

The chain joins TRBV6-6 to TRBJ1-1; 9 bases match TRBD1. The CDR3 extends over 15 amino acids. Germline values: CDR1 MNHNY, CDR2 SVGAGI (reference sequence). V dropped 6 bases and J dropped 3; count of bases not matched to a gene: 8. The CDR3 sequence: CASSTGTGRHTEAFF. The CDR3 DNA follows: TGTGCCAGCAGCACCGGGACAGGGAGGCACACTGAAGCTTTCTTT.

The rearrangement uses TRBV4-3 and TRBJ2-7, with 10 bases that match TRBD2. This CDR3 has 15 residues. J gave up 2 bases and V 8 bases, and 9 bases lay outside the gene matches. The V gene's germline CDR1 is LGHNA and CDR2 YSLEER. CDR3 region: CASSSGLAPTYEQYF. DNA for the CDR3: TGCGCCAGCTCCTCGGGACTAGCGCCCACCTACGAGCAGTACTTC.

A few counts support this clonotype. A read error may explain this, as a much larger clone is one base away. This sequence joins TRBV3-1 and TRBJ2-7, with 10 bases identical to TRBD2. There are 14 residues in the CDR3. J lost 5 bases, V lost 8 bases, and 9 bases had no gene match. Germline CDR1 is LGHDT and CDR2 is YNNKEL (reference sequence). In DNA, the CDR3 is TGTGCCAGCCGGGGAACTAGCGGGACTAACGAGCAGTACTTC. Translation gives CASRGTSGTNEQYF.

J is TRBJ2-7 and V is TRBV3-1; the D gene is possibly TRBD2 (5 bases). The J call could be wrong; TRBJ2-5 is a better fit for the DNA end. The CDR3 consists of 15 residues. CDR1 and CDR2 (germline): LGHDT, YNNKEL (reference sequence). CDR3 sequence reads: CASSQAPSFGETQYF. The CDR3 region has the DNA TGTGCCAGCAGCCAAGCCCCTAGCTTCGGAGAGACCCAGTACTTC.

The CDR3 nucleotides read TGCAGCGTGACAGGGTTCAACTATGGCTACACCTTC. It is translated as CSVTGFNYGYTF. This chain uses TRBV29-1 with TRBJ1-2; 7 bases agree with TRBD1. The trim removed 6 bases at V and 2 bases at J, leaving 3 bases unmatched. CDR1 is SQVTM and CDR2 is ANQGSEA in the germline V gene. The CDR3 is 12 amino acids.

The chain recombines TRBV7-9 with TRBJ1-5; 9 positions match TRBD1. This CDR3 region has 17 residues. V dropped 5 bases and J dropped 4; count of bases not matched to a gene: 12. The germline gives CDR1 SEHNR, CDR2 FQNEAQ (reference sequence). CDR3 amino acids: CASSPPPDRGLNQPQHF. The CDR3 nucleotides read TGTGCCAGCAGCCCCCCTCCGGACAGGGGACTAAATCAGCCCCAGCATTTT.

This clonotype was seen a handful of times. The chain carries TRBV6-2 or TRBV6-3 and TRBJ1-2; D perhaps matches TRBD1 (5 bases). Trimming left V 4 bases short and J 4 bases short, with 10 bases between. This CDR3 region has 13 residues. Looked up from germline, CDR1 is MNHEY and CDR2 is SVGEGT. The CDR3 DNA is TGTGCCAGCAGTTGGGACGGATCCTATGGCTACACCTTC. Translated: CASSWDGSYGYTF.